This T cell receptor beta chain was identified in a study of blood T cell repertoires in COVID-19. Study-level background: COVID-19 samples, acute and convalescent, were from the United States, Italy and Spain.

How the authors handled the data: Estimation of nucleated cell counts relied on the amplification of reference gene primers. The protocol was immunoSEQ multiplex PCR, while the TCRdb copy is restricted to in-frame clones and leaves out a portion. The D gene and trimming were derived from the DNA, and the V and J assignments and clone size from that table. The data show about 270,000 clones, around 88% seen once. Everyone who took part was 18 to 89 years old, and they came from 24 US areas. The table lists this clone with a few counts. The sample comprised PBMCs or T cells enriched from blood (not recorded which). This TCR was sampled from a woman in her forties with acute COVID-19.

CDR3 in amino acids: CASSPPGRAYNEQFF. CDR3 nucleotides: TGTGCCAGCAGCCCTCCCGGGAGGGCCTACAATGAGCAGTTCTTC. This sequence joins TRBV3-1 (or the pseudogene TRBV3-2) and TRBJ2-1; TRBD2 matches at 8 bases. The V segment lost 4 bases and the J segment 2 bases; nucleotides outside the gene matches: 4. Germline V CDR1 and CDR2: LGHDT, YNNKEL (reference sequence). The CDR3 is made up of 15 amino acids.